These T cell receptor beta chains were read from a single sample in a study of identical twins. One entry per CDR3 protein results from TCRdb running MiXCR on the 5' RACE reads. Here the sample spans under 450,000 distinct CDR3 sequences, roughly 18% being singletons. The sample taken for sequencing was naive T cells sorted from blood. The origin of the receptors is a middle-aged man in good health. The CDR3 runs from the conserved cysteine through the conserved F or W. Fields, in order: V gene, J gene, D gene, clone size, CDR3 protein, CDR3 DNA. D genes are given only for firm matches. The listing skips clone size in some rows; elsewhere it reads once, few, many or a size class.

>TRBV5-6|TRBJ2-7|-|-
CASSEPREIGYEQYF
TGTGCCAGCAGCGAACCGAGGGAAATAGGCTACGAGCAGTACTTC
>TRBV29-1|TRBJ2-1|TRBD2|many
CSVEGSGGSSYNEQFF
TGCAGCGTTGAAGGGTCGGGGGGGAGCTCCTACAATGAGCAGTTCTTC
>TRBV5-1|TRBJ2-2|-|-
CASSPARATGELFF
TGCGCCAGCAGCCCGGCGAGGGCTACCGGGGAGCTGTTTTTT
>TRBV29-1|TRBJ2-7|-|-
CSVEGSPGTPSYEQYF
TGCAGCGTTGAAGGTTCCCCCGGGACACCTTCATACGAGCAGTACTTC
>TRBV20-1|TRBJ2-7|-|-
CSAPRTGSYEQYF
TGCAGTGCTCCCCGAACCGGCTCCTACGAGCAGTACTTC
>TRBV25-1|TRBJ2-7|-|few
CASRDTGPSSYEQYF
TGTGCCAGCAGGGATACAGGGCCGAGCTCCTACGAGCAGTACTTC
>TRBV6-5|TRBJ2-7|-|-
CATRENSYEQYF
TGTGCCACCAGAGAAAACTCCTACGAGCAGTACTTC
>TRBV5-1|TRBJ2-7|-|-
CASSSPQGWQYF
TGCGCCAGCAGTTCTCCGCAGGGGTGGCAGTACTTC
>TRBV5-1|TRBJ2-5|-|many
CASTPGPAKETQYF
TGCGCCAGCACCCCCGGCCCCGCGAAAGAGACCCAGTACTTC
>TRBV2|TRBJ2-1|TRBD2|many
CASTERLAGGRNEQFF
TGTGCCAGCACCGAAAGACTAGCGGGAGGGAGGAATGAGCAGTTCTTC
>TRBV10-3|TRBJ2-3|TRBD2|-
CAISMTSGSADTQYF
TGTGCCATCAGTATGACTAGCGGGAGTGCAGATACGCAGTATTTT
>TRBV29-1|TRBJ2-1|TRBD2|many
CSVEGLTGGSSYNEQFF
TGCAGCGTTGAAGGGTTGACCGGCGGGAGCTCCTACAATGAGCAGTTCTTC
>TRBV20-1|TRBJ2-5|-|-
CSALDRLSRGTQYF
TGCAGTGCTTTGGACCGATTAAGCCGGGGGACCCAGTACTTC
>TRBV7-2|TRBJ2-2|-|few
CASSLRGSTGGELFF
TGTGCCAGCAGCCTACGGGGCAGCACCGGCGGGGAGCTGTTTTTT
>TRBV9|TRBJ1-2|-|few
CASSARPVVRGTNYGYTF
TGTGCCAGCAGCGCACGTCCCGTAGTCAGGGGCACTAACTATGGCTACACCTTC
>TRBV5-6|TRBJ2-7|-|-
CASSSLASHEQYF
TGTGCCAGCAGCTCCCTAGCGTCCCACGAGCAGTACTTC